This T cell receptor beta chain was identified during a study of T cells after yellow fever vaccination. The authors made TCR cDNA by 5'RACE template switching, adding a universal primer site and UMIs. TCRdb recomputed calls from the 5' RACE reads with MiXCR, one row per CDR3 protein. The sample records around 500,000 distinct CDR3 sequences, less than 25% being singletons. This CDR3 region has 15 residues. Germline loops: CDR1 DFQATT, CDR2 SNEGSKA (reference sequence). The V segment lost 2 bases and the J segment 2 bases; nucleotides outside the gene matches: 6. This specimen was PBMCs, taken approximately 22 days after the first yellow fever vaccination. V gene TRBV20-1 combines with J gene TRBJ2-7; 10 bases fit TRBD1. The clonotype comes from a man between 18 and 35 years old who received the YFV17D yellow fever vaccine. The CDR3 DNA reads as TGCAGTGCTAGAATTGGACAGGGGGTAACCTACGAGCAGTACTTC. This sequence encodes CSARIGQGVTYEQYF.